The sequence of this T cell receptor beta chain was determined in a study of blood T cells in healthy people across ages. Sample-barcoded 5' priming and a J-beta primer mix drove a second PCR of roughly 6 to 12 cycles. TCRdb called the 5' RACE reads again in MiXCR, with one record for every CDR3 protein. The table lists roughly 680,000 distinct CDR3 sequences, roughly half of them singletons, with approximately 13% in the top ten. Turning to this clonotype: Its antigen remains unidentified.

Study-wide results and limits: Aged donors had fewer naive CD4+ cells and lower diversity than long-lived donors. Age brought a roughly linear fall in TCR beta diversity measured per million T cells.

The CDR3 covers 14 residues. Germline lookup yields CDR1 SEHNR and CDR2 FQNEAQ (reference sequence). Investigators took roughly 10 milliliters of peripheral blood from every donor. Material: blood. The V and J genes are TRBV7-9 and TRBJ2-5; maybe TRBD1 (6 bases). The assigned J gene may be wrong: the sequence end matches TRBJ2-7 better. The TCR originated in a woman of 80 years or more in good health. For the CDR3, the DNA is TGTGCCAGCAGCCCCGGTAACAGGGTTTACGAGCAGTACTTC. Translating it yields CASSPGNRVYEQYF.